What follows are 29 T cell receptor beta chains derived from one specimen sequenced in a study of blood T cell repertoires in COVID-19. The repertoire was sequenced with immunoSEQ multiplex PCR; TCRdb's copy has only in-frame clones and lacks some. The table includes approximately 300,000 clones, roughly 86% detected once. The sequenced sample was PBMCs or T cells enriched from blood (not recorded which). The receptor source for this set is a woman aged 30 to 39 who had recovered from COVID-19.

This clone came up once. This chain uses TRBV28 with TRBJ1-1, with 9 bases that match TRBD1. V lost 1 base, J lost 11 bases, and 5 bases stayed unmatched. This CDR3 region has 13 residues. From germline, CDR1 is MDHEN and CDR2 SYDVKM. CDR3 loop: CASSLLDRGTAFF. CDR3 coding DNA: TGTGCCAGCAGTTTATTGGACAGGGGTACGGCTTTCTTT.

This rearrangement joins TRBV29-1 to TRBJ1-4, with D possibly TRBD1 on 6 matching bases. Trimming stripped 4 bases from V and 8 bases from J, with 17 bases between. The germline gives CDR1 SQVTM, CDR2 ANQGSEA. The CDR3 totals 14 residues. The CDR3 reads CSVAGWKGDEKLFF. The CDR3 DNA reads TGCAGCGTTGCCGGGTGGAAGGGGGACGAAAAACTGTTTTTT.

This chain links TRBV28 with TRBJ2-3; D might be TRBD2 (6 bases). The CDR3 totals 14 residues. From germline, CDR1 is MDHEN and CDR2 SYDVKM. Deletions cut 6 bases from V and 4 bases from J, with 14 bases between. CDR3 amino acids: CASSTSSRPDTQYF. CDR3 DNA sequence: TGTGCCAGCAGCACTAGCTCCCGCCCAGATACGCAGTATTTT.

This clone was detected once. The chain is built from TRBV28 and TRBJ1-5; 10 nucleotides align to TRBD1. The CDR3 totals 16 residues. V gave up 10 bases and J gave up 0 bases; unmatched junction bases: 9. Germline assignment: CDR1 MDHEN and CDR2 SYDVKM. The CDR3 here is CATQGDRGNSNQPQHF. The DNA of the CDR3 is TGTGCCACCCAGGGGGACAGGGGTAATAGCAATCAGCCCCAGCATTTT.

The chain joins TRBV20-1 to TRBJ2-7; 7 nucleotides align to TRBD1. CDR3 length: 13 residues. The germline gives CDR1 DFQATT, CDR2 SNEGSKA (reference sequence). V lost 3 bases, J lost 6 bases, and 8 bases stayed unmatched. For the CDR3, the DNA is TGCAGTGCTAGTCAGGGGGATGGATCCGAGCAGTACTTC. This sequence encodes CSASQGDGSEQYF.

The V and J genes are TRBV5-1 and TRBJ1-4, with 7 nucleotides matching TRBD1. V lost 3 bases to trimming and J lost 2 bases; unmatched junction nucleotides: 4. The CDR3 is 15 amino acids. Germline loops: CDR1 SGHRS, CDR2 YFSETQ. For the CDR3, the DNA is TGCGCCAGCAGCTCGGCAGGGGGGACTAATGAAAAACTGTTTTTT. It specifies CASSSAGGTNEKLFF. Drawing the rest from reference TRBV5-1 and TRBJ1-4, the complete variable domain is KAGVTQTPRYLIKTRGQQVTLSCSPISGHRSVSWYQQTPGQGLQFLFEYFSETQRNKGNFPGRFSGRQFSNSRSEMNVSTLELGDSALYLCASSSAGGTNEKLFFGSGTQLSVL.

This clone was counted once. The J gene is TRBJ2-7, the V gene TRBV30; the D gene is possibly TRBD2 (5 bases). From germline, CDR1 is GTSNPN and CDR2 SVGIG (reference sequence). CDR3 length: 12 amino acids. With 3 bases removed from V and 3 bases from J, the gap between germline ends came to 9 bases. The CDR3 nucleotides are TGTGCCTGGAGCTTTGGACTCTACGAGCAGTACTTC. Translation: CAWSFGLYEQYF.

The chain recombines TRBV27 with TRBJ1-5; TRBD1 matches 7 bases. The CDR3 is 17 residues long. Losses at the gene ends were 5 bases for V and 0 bases for J; bases not matched to a gene: 10. CDR1 and CDR2 (germline): MNHEY, SMNVEV (reference sequence). This CDR3 reads CASSTRRDRYSNQPQHF. The CDR3 coding sequence is TGTGCCAGCAGTACCCGCAGGGACAGATATAGCAATCAGCCCCAGCATTTT.

The rearrangement uses TRBV10-3 and TRBJ2-3, with 13 bases that match TRBD2. V shed 4 bases, J shed 4 bases, and the junction held 5 bases outside the gene matches. Germline CDR1 reads ENHRY; CDR2 reads SYGVKD. The CDR3 loop spans 16 amino acids. The CDR3 coding sequence is TGTGCCATCAGTGGAACTAGCGGGAGGGCCGCAGATACGCAGTATTTT. Encoded protein: CAISGTSGRAADTQYF.

J is TRBJ1-1 and V is TRBV5-5; D gene ambiguous. The CDR3 extends over 13 amino acids. The germline V and J ends were trimmed by 3 bases and 1 base, with 7 bases remaining between them. Germline V gene lookup returns CDR1 SGHKS and CDR2 YYEKEE (reference sequence). CDR3 in DNA: TGTGCCAGCAGCTACCAGGCGAACACTGAAGCTTTCTTT. It is translated as CASSYQANTEAFF. Using reference TRBV5-5 and TRBJ1-1 for the parts outside the CDR3, the full variable domain is DAGVTQSPTHLIKTRGQQVTLRCSPISGHKSVSWYQQVLGQGPQFIFQYYEKEERGRGNFPDRFSARQFPNYSSELNVNALLLGDSALYLCASSYQANTEAFFGQGTRLTVV.

V gene TRBV11-2 combines with J gene TRBJ1-1; D unclear. Trimming pared 8 bases from V and 1 base from J, leaving 8 bases between. The CDR3 totals 12 residues. CDR1 is SGHAT and CDR2 is FQNNGV in the germline V gene. CDR3 coding DNA: TGTGCCAGCGGCAGATCGAACACTGAAGCTTTCTTT. Translating it yields CASGRSNTEAFF.

The chain recombines TRBV6-1 with TRBJ1-3; 9 positions agree with TRBD1. The CDR3 runs 17 residues. The V gene end was trimmed by 6 bases and the J gene end by 8 bases; junction bases not matched to a gene: 17. CDR1 is MNHNS and CDR2 is SASEGT in the germline V gene. CDR3 protein: CASSELPGQGALDTIYF. The CDR3 DNA reads TGTGCCAGCAGCGAATTACCGGGACAGGGAGCCTTGGACACCATATATTTT.

The CDR3 protein is CASSPPGRGPSNQPQHF. The CDR3 coding sequence is TGTGCCAGTAGTCCCCCCGGCAGGGGGCCTAGCAATCAGCCCCAGCATTTT. The rearrangement links TRBV19 to TRBJ1-5, with 8 bases identical to TRBD1. Germline V gene sequence: CDR1 LNHDA, CDR2 SQIVND (reference sequence). J was trimmed by 0 bases and V by 5 bases; bases with no gene match: 9. The CDR3 is made up of 17 amino acids.

The chain links TRBV19 to TRBJ1-1; possibly TRBD1 for D (6 bases). Germline CDR1 and CDR2: LNHDA and SQIVND (reference sequence). Trimming shortened V by 6 bases and J by 3 bases, and 20 bases separated the two germline ends. CDR3 length: 16 amino acids. CDR3 amino acids: CASSRRGQRRHTEAFF. CDR3 bases: TGTGCCAGTAGCCGACGAGGACAGAGAAGACACACTGAAGCTTTCTTT.

The chain has TRBV7-9 and TRBJ2-5, with D maybe TRBD1 (6 bases). V was cut by 3 bases and J by 7 bases, with 15 bases left in between. The CDR3 covers 14 residues. Per the germline V gene, CDR1 is SEHNR and CDR2 is FQNEAQ (reference sequence). CDR3 sequence (DNA): TGTGCCAGCAGCTTCCGAGAGGAAGGGGGGACCCAGTACTTC. Translated, it gives CASSFREEGGTQYF.

The chain combines TRBV19 with TRBJ1-1; 7 bases map to TRBD1. Germline V gene lookup returns CDR1 LNHDA and CDR2 SQIVND (reference sequence). The CDR3 contains 16 residues. The trim removed 8 bases at V and 7 bases at J, leaving 19 bases unmatched. Written as DNA, the CDR3 is TGTGCCAGTGGACAGGTCCAAGGGGAAGAATGGGTTGAAGCTTTCTTT. Amino acid sequence: CASGQVQGEEWVEAFF.

V and J are TRBV5-1 and TRBJ1-5; 10 nucleotides line up with TRBD1. Germline V gene data show CDR1 as SGHRS and CDR2 as YFSETQ. This CDR3 has 17 amino acids. Losses at the gene ends were 0 bases for V and 7 bases for J; bases not matched to a gene: 10. As DNA, the CDR3 is TGCGCCAGCAGCTTGGTCGACAGGGGGCAAAGATGGCAGCCCCAGCATTTT. This codes for CASSLVDRGQRWQPQHF.

This chain joins TRBV10-3 and TRBJ1-2; possible D gene TRBD1, 5 bases. Germline assignment: CDR1 ENHRY and CDR2 SYGVKD. The CDR3 is made up of 16 amino acids. Trimming shortened V by 0 bases and J by 5 bases, and 16 bases separated the two germline ends. The CDR3 DNA reads TGTGCCATCAGTGAGTCTCCAACCCCAGACAGATATGGCTACACCTTC. Its translation is CAISESPTPDRYGYTF.

DNA for the CDR3: TGTGCCAGCAGCCCGACAGGGGACCAGCGAAACACCATATATTTT. The encoded protein is CASSPTGDQRNTIYF. The rearrangement links TRBV9 to TRBJ1-3, with 8 bases lining up with TRBD1. This CDR3 contains 15 residues. CDR1 is SGDLS, CDR2 YYNGEE, per germline. V trimming: 4 bases; J trimming: 5 bases; junction bases outside the gene matches: 8.

DNA of the CDR3: TGCAGCGTTACACTAGTCCCCAGATCAGATACGCAGTATTTT. It translates to CSVTLVPRSDTQYF. The chain joins TRBV29-1 to TRBJ2-3; weak D call: TRBD2 (5 bases). CDR1 is SQVTM, CDR2 ANQGSEA, per germline. V lost 5 bases and J lost 4, with 16 bases in between. This CDR3 comprises 14 residues.

The chain has TRBV27 and TRBJ2-5; TRBD1 agrees at 7 bases. This CDR3 has 17 residues. J lost 3 bases, V lost 3 bases, and 13 bases had no gene match. Per the germline V gene, CDR1 is MNHEY and CDR2 is SMNVEV (reference sequence). CDR3 sequence reads: CASSFLVQGSSKETQYF. The CDR3 DNA is TGTGCCAGCAGTTTTTTAGTACAGGGGTCGTCAAAAGAGACCCAGTACTTC.

This clone is a singleton in its sample. The chain links TRBV5-1 to TRBJ1-2; TRBD1 matches at 7 bases. Germline CDR1 is SGHRS and CDR2 is YFSETQ. V lost 1 base to trimming and J lost 7 bases; unmatched junction nucleotides: 7. The CDR3 is 14 residues long. The CDR3 nucleotides read TGCGCCAGCAGCTTGACGCAGGGGGTCACTGGCTACACCTTC. As protein: CASSLTQGVTGYTF.

V is TRBV25-1 and J is TRBJ2-1, with 14 bases lining up with TRBD2. V dropped 4 bases and J dropped 6; count of bases not matched to a gene: 5. Germline V gives CDR1 MGHDK, CDR2 SYGVNS. The CDR3 has 16 residues. The CDR3 spells CASSAPGLAGVNEQFF. Written as DNA, the CDR3 is TGTGCCAGCAGTGCCCCGGGACTAGCGGGAGTCAATGAGCAGTTCTTC.

This clone was seen a single time. CDR3 in DNA: TGTGCCAGCAGTCCAGGGGGATGGTTTATTAGCTACACCTTC. It encodes CASSPGGWFISYTF. The gene calls are TRBV2 and TRBJ1-2; TRBD1 matches at 7 bases. The CDR3 is made up of 14 amino acids. CDR1 is SNHLY and CDR2 is FYNNEI in the germline V gene. J lost 9 bases, V lost 5 bases, and 12 bases had no gene match.

J is TRBJ2-7 and V is TRBV19, with D tentatively TRBD2 (7 bases). CDR1 is LNHDA and CDR2 is SQIVND in the germline V gene (reference sequence). The CDR3 has 12 residues. The germline V and J ends were trimmed by 5 bases and 9 bases, with 14 bases remaining between them. The CDR3 bases are TGTGCCAGTAGTGCCCGGGGGGCCCCGCAGTACTTC. The encoded protein is CASSARGAPQYF.

V and J are TRBV6-5 and TRBJ1-5; TRBD1 is a possible D gene (5 bases). With 8 bases removed from V and 3 bases from J, the gap between germline ends came to 11 bases. This CDR3 is 13 amino acids long. Germline V CDR1 and CDR2: MNHEY, SVGAGI. In DNA, the CDR3 is TGTGCCAGCTCTAGACAGCCCAATCAGCCCCAGCATTTT. Encoded protein: CASSRQPNQPQHF.

This clone was seen only once. V is TRBV5-1 and J is TRBJ1-5; D unresolved. The germline V and J ends were trimmed by 0 bases and 7 bases, with 11 bases remaining between them. Germline CDR1 is SGHRS and CDR2 is YFSETQ. This CDR3 region has 14 residues. The CDR3 coding sequence is TGCGCCAGCAGCTTGGTTTCGGGGTACCAGCCCCAGCATTTT. Encoded protein: CASSLVSGYQPQHF.

This chain connects TRBV5-6 to TRBJ2-1, with TRBD1 matching 9 bases. The CDR3 is made up of 15 amino acids. From germline, CDR1 is SGHDT and CDR2 YYEEEE. The junction had 2 bases not matched to a gene; V was cut back by 2 bases and J by 2 bases. This CDR3 is CASSFGQGPYNEQFF. The CDR3 coding sequence is TGTGCCAGCAGCTTCGGACAGGGGCCCTACAATGAGCAGTTCTTC.

The chain links TRBV10-3 to TRBJ2-1, with 8 bases identical to TRBD2. Germline lookup yields CDR1 ENHRY and CDR2 SYGVKD. With 6 bases clipped from V and 4 bases from J, the junction kept 14 bases outside the gene matches. CDR3 length equals 17 residues. The CDR3 region has the DNA TGTGCCATCAGCGACGTATTAACTAGCGGACAATACAATGAGCAGTTCTTC. It encodes CAISDVLTSGQYNEQFF.